This T cell receptor beta chain comes out of a study of T cells expressing NK-cell markers (dated by TCRdb to 2020 to 2022). A note on the overall study: Roughly 8 donors provided sorted CD3+CD56+NKG2C+, CD3+CD56+NKG2C- and CD3+CD56-NKG2C+ T-cell subsets, whose TCR beta-chain repertoires were profiled. Seven of the eight sequenced donors were HCMV-seropositive and one was HCMV-seronegative. The eight sequenced donors were randomly selected healthy volunteers, three men and five women. Sequencing of the libraries produced 2 x 150 bp reads on Illumina HiSeq 2000/2500, MiSeq or NextSeq.

General findings and caveats noted by the study authors: In six donors, the dominant CD3+CD56+NKG2C+ clonotypes were among the top 10 CD8+ clonotypes and accounted for roughly 1.0-7.5% of CD8+ T cells. Those dominant clonotypes were again the most abundant among CD3+CD56-NKG2C+ cells in a few donors, at roughly 25-65%. It remained unclear whether the expanded NKG2C-expressing T cell clones were specific for HCMV antigens.

Counted from cysteine to phenylalanine, this CDR3 has 13 amino acids. No DNA has been recorded. To determine HCMV serostatus, a commercial ELISA kit was used to detect HCMV-specific IgG in serum. Ficoll density gradient centrifugation was used to isolate peripheral blood mononuclear cells from blood. Remarks on this clonotype: There is no known antigen for this receptor.

Sequenced using an Illumina HiSeq 2000. TCR beta cDNA libraries were prepared using 5'RACE template switching, which introduced a universal primer site and unique molecular identifiers. cDNA synthesis was primed from the TCR beta constant segment, followed by two successive PCR amplification steps. The study's own analysis went as follows. MIGEC was used to demultiplex reads and group reads by UMI, and MiTCR was used to assemble and quantify clonotypes. To exclude erroneous sequences, only TCR cDNA sequences supported by at least two reads were retained. The tcR package was used for downstream repertoire analysis, and clonotypes were matched across fractions by CDR3 nucleotide sequence plus V segment. VDJmatch was used to annotate antigen specificity against VDJdb, with one amino acid substitution in CDR3 permitted. TCRdb reprocessed the reads and lists each CDR3 protein sequence as a single entry, with no DNA. The V and J calls reflect TCRdb's pipeline rather than the authors' work. The sample's clone listing holds 350,000 to 450,000 distinct CDR3 sequences. Around 5.2% of the sample belongs to the ten largest clones.

The source material was blood T cells: a sorted CD56 or NKG2C T cell subset, CD4+ or CD8+ T cells, or bulk PBMC T cells (not recorded which). The rearranged chain carries TRBV12-3 or TRBV12-4 and TRBJ1-1; TCRdb names TRBD1, which stays unverified in the absence of DNA. This sequence was found in a man aged 18 to 69 in good health. The CDR3 in this case is CAGQRGFNTEAFF.